This TCR beta chain was identified in a study of T cell changes during pregnancy in multiple sclerosis. Method: immunoSEQ multiplex PCR; TCRdb's copy keeps in-frame clones and lacks some. Of tens of thousands of clones listed, approximately 90% are singletons. Germline CDR1 reads SGHTA; CDR2 reads FQGNSA. CDR3 length equals 15 residues. V lost 3 bases and J lost 2; bases outside the gene matches: 6. The chain carries TRBV7-2 and TRBJ2-7; 8 bases agree with TRBD1. This TCR was sampled from a female donor with multiple sclerosis, enrolled in a pregnancy study. Sample: CD4+ T cells from peripheral blood mononuclear cells, taken in the third trimester of pregnancy. The chain's CDR3 is CASSLETGAAYEQYF. CDR3 in DNA: TGTGCCAGCAGCTTGGAGACAGGGGCGGCCTACGAGCAGTACTTC. Full variable domain (rest looked up from reference TRBV7-2 and TRBJ2-7): GAGVSQSPSNKVTEKGKDVELRCDPISGHTALYWYRQSLGQGLEFLIYFQGNSAPDKSGLPSDRFSAERTGGSVSTLTIQRTQQEDSAVYLCASSLETGAAYEQYFGPGTRLTVT.